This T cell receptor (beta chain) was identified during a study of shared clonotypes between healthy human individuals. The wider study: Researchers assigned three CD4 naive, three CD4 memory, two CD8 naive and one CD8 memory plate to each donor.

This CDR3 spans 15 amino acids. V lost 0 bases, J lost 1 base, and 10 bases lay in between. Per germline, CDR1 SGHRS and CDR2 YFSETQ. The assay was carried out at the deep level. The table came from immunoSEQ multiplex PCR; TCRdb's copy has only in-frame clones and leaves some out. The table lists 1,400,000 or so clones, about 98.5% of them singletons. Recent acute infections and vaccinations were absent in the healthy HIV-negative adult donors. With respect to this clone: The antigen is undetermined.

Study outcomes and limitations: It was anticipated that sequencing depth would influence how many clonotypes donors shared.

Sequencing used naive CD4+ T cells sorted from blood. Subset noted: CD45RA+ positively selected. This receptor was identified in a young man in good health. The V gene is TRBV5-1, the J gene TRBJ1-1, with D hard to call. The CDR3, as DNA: TGCGCCAGCAGCTTGGCTGGGCAGGCGAACACTGAAGCTTTCTTT. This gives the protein CASSLAGQANTEAFF.